Listed below are T cell receptor beta chains from one sample, sequenced in a study of a mutant IDH1 vaccine in newly diagnosed glioma. The assay was immunoSEQ multiplex PCR, and TCRdb's table has in-frame clones only and misses some. Of tens of thousands of clones listed, roughly 78% are singletons. Which antigens these TCRs recognize remains unknown. The specimen was PBMCs, collected from a glioma patient whose treatment included an IDH1 peptide vaccine. The receptors originated from a young man with glioma. Each CDR3 is given with its conserved first and last residue. Fields, in order: V gene, clone size, D gene, J gene, CDR3 protein, CDR3 DNA. D genes are given only for firm matches. The size field is filled for only some rows; it gives once, few, many or a size class.

V gene: TRBV20-1; clone size: .; D gene: TRBD2; J gene: TRBJ2-1; CDR3 protein: CVVAGANEQFF; CDR3 DNA: TGCGTGGTAGCGGGGGCCAATGAGCAGTTCTTC
V gene: TRBV6-5; clone size: .; D gene: TRBD1; J gene: TRBJ2-2; CDR3 protein: CASIPGQGFPGELFF; CDR3 DNA: TGTGCCAGCATTCCGGGACAGGGGTTCCCCGGGGAGCTGTTTTTT
V gene: TRBV12-1; clone size: few; D gene: .; J gene: TRBJ1-1; CDR3 protein: CASSFSQGAVTEAFF; CDR3 DNA: TGTGCCAGCAGCTTTTCGCAGGGAGCGGTCACTGAAGCTTTCTTT
V gene: TRBV6-5; clone size: few; D gene: .; J gene: TRBJ1-1; CDR3 protein: CASSSPTVGGGTEAFF; CDR3 DNA: TGTGCCAGCAGTTCCCCGACAGTGGGTGGTGGCACTGAAGCTTTCTTT
V gene: TRBV4-1; clone size: .; D gene: TRBD2; J gene: TRBJ2-7; CDR3 protein: CASSRPGTSGLYEQYF; CDR3 DNA: TGCGCCAGCAGCCGACCCGGGACTAGCGGCCTCTACGAGCAGTACTTC
V gene: TRBV6-5; clone size: .; D gene: .; J gene: TRBJ1-1; CDR3 protein: CASSATKMNTEAFF; CDR3 DNA: TGTGCCAGCAGTGCGACAAAGATGAACACTGAAGCTTTCTTT
V gene: TRBV29-1; clone size: .; D gene: TRBD1; J gene: TRBJ1-2; CDR3 protein: CSVVDRPWGYTF; CDR3 DNA: TGCAGCGTCGTGGACAGGCCCTGGGGCTACACCTTC
V gene: TRBV6-5; clone size: .; D gene: .; J gene: TRBJ2-2; CDR3 protein: CASNGAAGELFF; CDR3 DNA: TGTGCCAGCAACGGAGCCGCCGGGGAGCTGTTTTTT
V gene: TRBV6-6; clone size: once; D gene: .; J gene: TRBJ1-4; CDR3 protein: CASSPPDEKLFF; CDR3 DNA: TGTGCCAGCAGTCCCCCCGATGAAAAACTGTTTTTT
V gene: TRBV5-8; clone size: .; D gene: .; J gene: TRBJ1-2; CDR3 protein: CASTGRNSYGYTF; CDR3 DNA: TGTGCCAGCACAGGACGGAACTCCTATGGCTACACCTTC
V gene: TRBV15; clone size: .; D gene: .; J gene: TRBJ2-5; CDR3 protein: CATSGTTFGLETQYF; CDR3 DNA: TGTGCCACCAGCGGGACAACCTTTGGACTAGAGACCCAGTACTTC
V gene: TRBV4-2; clone size: once; D gene: TRBD2; J gene: TRBJ2-1; CDR3 protein: CASSQGAGWREGYNEQFF; CDR3 DNA: TGTGCCAGCAGCCAAGGGGCGGGGTGGCGGGAGGGCTACAATGAGCAGTTCTTC
V gene: TRBV18; clone size: .; D gene: TRBD1; J gene: TRBJ2-2; CDR3 protein: CASSPGTENTGELFF; CDR3 DNA: TGTGCCAGCTCACCAGGGACAGAGAACACCGGGGAGCTGTTTTTT
V gene: TRBV19; clone size: .; D gene: .; J gene: TRBJ2-5; CDR3 protein: CASTHRETQYF; CDR3 DNA: TGTGCCAGTACCCACAGGGAGACCCAGTACTTC
V gene: TRBV6-5; clone size: .; D gene: TRBD1; J gene: TRBJ1-5; CDR3 protein: CASSSTGQQPQHF; CDR3 DNA: TGTGCCAGCAGCTCGACAGGGCAGCAGCCCCAGCATTTT
V gene: TRBV5-6; clone size: .; D gene: TRBD1; J gene: TRBJ1-1; CDR3 protein: CASSFLDRSPNTEAFF; CDR3 DNA: TGTGCCAGCAGCTTCTTGGACAGGTCCCCGAACACTGAAGCTTTCTTT
V gene: TRBV18; clone size: .; D gene: .; J gene: TRBJ2-7; CDR3 protein: CASSPLSGSYEQYF; CDR3 DNA: TGTGCCAGCTCACCCCTATCGGGGTCCTACGAGCAGTACTTC
V gene: TRBV25-1; clone size: .; D gene: .; J gene: TRBJ1-2; CDR3 protein: CASSDGGGRGYGYTF; CDR3 DNA: TGTGCCAGCAGTGATGGAGGGGGTAGAGGGTATGGCTACACCTTC
V gene: TRBV27; clone size: .; D gene: .; J gene: TRBJ2-1; CDR3 protein: CASSFAVEGNEQFF; CDR3 DNA: TGTGCCAGCAGTTTCGCGGTGGAAGGGAATGAGCAGTTCTTC
V gene: TRBV6-5; clone size: once; D gene: .; J gene: TRBJ2-7; CDR3 protein: CASSYTQGTYEQYF; CDR3 DNA: TGTGCCAGCAGTTACACCCAGGGGACCTACGAGCAGTACTTC
V gene: TRBV5-1; clone size: .; D gene: .; J gene: TRBJ2-7; CDR3 protein: CASSLLAGSTSYEQYF; CDR3 DNA: TGCGCCAGCAGCTTACTCGCGGGATCCACCTCCTACGAGCAGTACTTC
V gene: TRBV11-3; clone size: .; D gene: .; J gene: TRBJ1-3; CDR3 protein: CASSLEAGGSGNTIYF; CDR3 DNA: TGTGCCAGCAGCTTAGAGGCAGGCGGCTCTGGAAACACCATATATTTT
V gene: TRBV18; clone size: .; D gene: .; J gene: TRBJ1-4; CDR3 protein: CASSPWANEKLFF; CDR3 DNA: TGTGCCAGCTCACCATGGGCTAATGAAAAACTGTTTTTT
V gene: TRBV6-5; clone size: once; D gene: .; J gene: TRBJ1-1; CDR3 protein: CASSLTRVWDTEAFF; CDR3 DNA: TGTGCCAGCAGCCTAACCAGGGTGTGGGACACTGAAGCTTTCTTT
V gene: TRBV6-1; clone size: .; D gene: .; J gene: TRBJ2-2; CDR3 protein: CASIPGQNTGELFF; CDR3 DNA: TGTGCCAGCATTCCGGGACAGAACACCGGGGAGCTGTTTTTT
V gene: TRBV7-8; clone size: .; D gene: TRBD1; J gene: TRBJ1-3; CDR3 protein: CATAWGDSSGNTIYF; CDR3 DNA: TGTGCCACCGCGTGGGGGGACAGCTCTGGAAACACCATATATTTT
V gene: TRBV2; clone size: .; D gene: .; J gene: TRBJ2-7; CDR3 protein: CATRKGYEQYF; CDR3 DNA: TGTGCCACTAGAAAGGGCTACGAGCAGTACTTC
V gene: TRBV7-2; clone size: .; D gene: TRBD2; J gene: TRBJ2-1; CDR3 protein: CASSLGRAGGNEQFF; CDR3 DNA: TGTGCCAGCAGCTTAGGGAGAGCGGGAGGCAATGAGCAGTTCTTC
V gene: TRBV4-1; clone size: .; D gene: .; J gene: TRBJ2-7; CDR3 protein: CASSQGTGSSYEQYF; CDR3 DNA: TGCGCCAGCAGCCAAGGAACGGGGAGCTCCTACGAGCAGTACTTC
V gene: TRBV2; clone size: .; D gene: TRBD1; J gene: TRBJ1-4; CDR3 protein: CASSPGTGREFEKLFF; CDR3 DNA: TGTGCCAGCAGCCCCGGGACAGGGCGCGAATTCGAAAAACTGTTTTTT
V gene: TRBV27; clone size: .; D gene: .; J gene: TRBJ2-5; CDR3 protein: CASSPGTQQRETQYF; CDR3 DNA: TGTGCCAGCAGTCCTGGGACGCAACAGAGAGAGACCCAGTACTTC
V gene: TRBV6-5; clone size: medium-sized; D gene: .; J gene: TRBJ1-1; CDR3 protein: CASSYSGAAFF; CDR3 DNA: TGTGCCAGCAGTTACTCGGGCGCAGCTTTCTTT
V gene: TRBV5-1; clone size: .; D gene: .; J gene: TRBJ2-2; CDR3 protein: CASSWGQNTGELFF; CDR3 DNA: TGCGCCAGCAGCTGGGGACAGAACACCGGGGAGCTGTTTTTT
V gene: TRBV30; clone size: .; D gene: .; J gene: TRBJ2-3; CDR3 protein: CAWSQGDTQYF; CDR3 DNA: TGTGCCTGGAGCCAGGGAGATACGCAGTATTTT
V gene: TRBV18; clone size: .; D gene: .; J gene: TRBJ1-1; CDR3 protein: CASSPLGAVEAFF; CDR3 DNA: TGTGCCAGCTCACCCCTGGGGGCAGTTGAAGCTTTCTTT
V gene: TRBV19; clone size: .; D gene: .; J gene: TRBJ2-1; CDR3 protein: CASSILGLAVNEQFF; CDR3 DNA: TGTGCCAGTAGTATTCTAGGCCTAGCTGTAAATGAGCAGTTCTTC
V gene: TRBV2; clone size: .; D gene: .; J gene: TRBJ2-5; CDR3 protein: CASNARQTQETQYF; CDR3 DNA: TGTGCCAGCAATGCCCGGCAGACTCAAGAGACCCAGTACTTC
V gene: TRBV5-4; clone size: once; D gene: .; J gene: TRBJ2-2; CDR3 protein: CASSPEIRRPTGELFF; CDR3 DNA: TGTGCCAGCAGCCCGGAGATCCGGCGACCCACCGGGGAGCTGTTTTTT
V gene: TRBV5-6; clone size: .; D gene: TRBD2; J gene: TRBJ2-1; CDR3 protein: CASSLDSGSRFF; CDR3 DNA: TGTGCCAGCAGCTTAGATAGCGGGAGCAGGTTCTTC
V gene: TRBV14; clone size: .; D gene: .; J gene: TRBJ1-5; CDR3 protein: CASSQGGGNQPQHF; CDR3 DNA: TGTGCCAGCAGCCAAGGAGGGGGCAATCAGCCCCAGCATTTT
V gene: TRBV10-3; clone size: once; D gene: .; J gene: TRBJ1-2; CDR3 protein: CATSTGLQDGYTF; CDR3 DNA: TGTGCCACCTCTACAGGGCTCCAGGATGGCTACACCTTC
V gene: TRBV23-1; clone size: once; D gene: TRBD2; J gene: TRBJ2-7; CDR3 protein: CASSQWRGFTIYEQYF; CDR3 DNA: TGCGCCAGCAGTCAGTGGCGGGGGTTTACGATCTACGAGCAGTACTTC
V gene: TRBV2; clone size: .; D gene: .; J gene: TRBJ2-1; CDR3 protein: CASIPGLRNEQFF; CDR3 DNA: TGTGCCAGCATCCCGGGACTCCGCAATGAGCAGTTCTTC
V gene: TRBV27; clone size: .; D gene: TRBD2; J gene: TRBJ2-7; CDR3 protein: CASSFKRGSYEQYF; CDR3 DNA: TGTGCCAGCAGTTTCAAGCGGGGCTCCTACGAGCAGTACTTC
V gene: TRBV7-2; clone size: .; D gene: .; J gene: TRBJ1-2; CDR3 protein: CASSPYFDSYGYTF; CDR3 DNA: TGTGCCAGCAGCCCGTATTTCGACAGCTATGGCTACACCTTC
V gene: TRBV5-4; clone size: .; D gene: TRBD2; J gene: TRBJ2-7; CDR3 protein: CASSRGTSVSYEQYF; CDR3 DNA: TGTGCCAGCAGCCGCGGGACTAGCGTCTCCTACGAGCAGTACTTC
V gene: TRBV30; clone size: medium-sized; D gene: TRBD1; J gene: TRBJ1-1; CDR3 protein: CASDRENTEAFF; CDR3 DNA: TGTGCCTCGGACAGGGAGAACACTGAAGCTTTCTTT
V gene: TRBV5-1; clone size: .; D gene: .; J gene: TRBJ1-2; CDR3 protein: CASSGSGTYGYTF; CDR3 DNA: TGCGCCAGCAGTGGGTCAGGGACCTATGGCTACACCTTC
V gene: TRBV7-6; clone size: medium-sized; D gene: .; J gene: TRBJ2-1; CDR3 protein: CASSFSGVFDEQFF; CDR3 DNA: TGTGCCAGCAGCTTTTCGGGAGTTTTCGATGAGCAGTTCTTC
V gene: TRBV5-1; clone size: once; D gene: .; J gene: TRBJ2-2; CDR3 protein: CASSEPAGELFF; CDR3 DNA: TGCGCCAGCAGCGAGCCGGCCGGGGAGCTGTTTTTT